This T cell receptor beta chain was observed in a study of blood T cells in healthy people across ages. In its sample, this clonotype was seen many times. Germline values: CDR1 SGHTA, CDR2 FQGNSA. The CDR3 consists of 12 residues. The germline V and J ends were trimmed by 3 bases and 8 bases, with 10 bases remaining between them. A second about 7 to 12 cycle PCR used barcoded and J-beta primers. TCRdb ran MiXCR on the 5' RACE reads and lists one entry per CDR3 protein. The sample has 980,000 or so distinct CDR3 sequences, roughly 52% seen once. The sequenced sample consisted of blood. The chain links TRBV7-2 to TRBJ1-2; the D is unclear. This clonotype was obtained from a man aged 25 to 40 in good health. CDR3 nucleotide sequence: TGTGCCAGCAGCTTCTCGAGAGTCGGCTACACCTTC. Amino acid sequence: CASSFSRVGYTF.